Listed here are 21 T cell receptor beta chains from one sample, sequenced in a study of naive and memory T cell subsets. The SP2 primer and nested alpha and beta constant region primers amplified ligated cDNA in four rounds. TCRdb reprocessed the 5' RACE reads via MiXCR and lists one record per CDR3 protein. This table has tens of thousands of distinct CDR3 sequences, 7.2% appearing once. A UMI-containing oligonucleotide was joined by 3' ligation to the TCR cDNA template. The receptors shown here come from a male donor in good health.

A few counts support this clonotype. This chain connects TRBV2 to TRBJ1-2, with D unclear. Germline values: CDR1 SNHLY, CDR2 FYNNEI. This CDR3 spans 12 amino acids. V lost 5 bases and J lost 9, with 13 bases in between. CDR3 loop: CASSLRIESYTF. The CDR3 nucleotides read TGTGCCAGCAGTCTACGGATTGAGAGCTACACCTTC. The whole variable domain, remainder taken from reference TRBV2 and TRBJ1-2, is EPEVTQTPSHQVTQMGQEVILRCVPISNHLYFYWYRQILGQKVEFLVSFYNNEISEKSEIFDDQFSVERPDGSNFTLKIRSTKLEDSAMYFCASSLRIESYTFGSGTRLTVV.

A single count supports this clonotype. The junction differs from germline at one of its ends, possibly a read error. The rearrangement links TRBV6-6 to TRBJ1-2; D is perhaps TRBD1 (5 bases). Germline lookup yields CDR1 MNHNY and CDR2 SVGAGI (reference sequence). The CDR3 has 16 amino acids. For the CDR3, the DNA is TGTACCAGCAGTTCAAACGTACGGGGACCGCACTATGGCTACACCTTC. It codes for CTSSSNVRGPHYGYTF.

The chain recombines TRBV6-6 with TRBJ2-2, with 15 bases that match TRBD2. This CDR3 has 19 amino acids. CDR1 is MNHNY, CDR2 SVGAGI, per germline (reference sequence). J was trimmed by 3 bases and V by 4 bases; bases with no gene match: 9. CDR3 protein: CASSSGLAGGGMYTGELFF. The CDR3 nucleotides are TGTGCCAGCAGTTCGGGACTAGCGGGAGGAGGGATGTACACCGGGGAGCTGTTTTTT.

This clonotype was counted between two and nine times. The chain uses TRBV27 and TRBJ1-5, with a possible D match to TRBD1 (6 bases). In germline, CDR1 is MNHEY, CDR2 SMNVEV (reference sequence). Trimming shortened V by 4 bases and J by 6 bases, and 13 bases separated the two germline ends. The CDR3 consists of 14 residues. The CDR3 DNA reads as TGTGCCAGCAGTTCTACAGGGCTCCGTCAGCCCCAGCATTTT. Translated: CASSSTGLRQPQHF.

There are a few counts of this clonotype. The chain has TRBV5-1 and TRBJ1-1, with TRBD1 matching 9 bases. The CDR3 consists of 16 residues. J was trimmed by 6 bases and V by 1 base; bases with no gene match: 10. Germline V CDR1 and CDR2: SGHRS, YFSETQ. As DNA, the CDR3 is TGCGCCAGCAGCTTGCTCCCGGGACAGGGAGGATCTGAAGCTTTCTTT. As protein: CASSLLPGQGGSEAFF.

This clonotype occurred many times. The rearrangement links TRBV20-1 to TRBJ2-7; 15 nucleotides line up with TRBD2. V dropped 7 bases and J dropped 4; count of bases not matched to a gene: 11. This CDR3 spans 16 amino acids. Germline loops: CDR1 DFQATT, CDR2 SNEGSKA (reference sequence). DNA of the CDR3: TGCAGTGTTCCGGGACTAGCGGGGGGTCACGGATACGAGCAGTACTTC. Translation gives CSVPGLAGGHGYEQYF.

This chain links TRBV29-1 with TRBJ1-2; TRBD1 is a possible D gene (6 bases). Looked up from germline, CDR1 is SQVTM and CDR2 is ANQGSEA. V lost 1 base to trimming and J lost 7 bases, with 16 bases between them. The CDR3 is 14 residues long. The CDR3 DNA sequence: TGCAGCGTTGAAGGTGGCGGCAGGGGCGGTGGCTACACCTTC. It translates to CSVEGGGRGGGYTF.

This rearrangement joins TRBV20-1 to TRBJ1-5, with D uncertain. CDR1 is DFQATT, CDR2 SNEGSKA, per germline (reference sequence). This CDR3 has 13 amino acids. V dropped 3 bases and J dropped 6 bases, with 12 bases sitting between them. CDR3 nucleotide sequence: TGCAGTGCTAGTATCAAGGGAGGTCAGCCCCAGCATTTT. This sequence encodes CSASIKGGQPQHF.

This clonotype occurred a few times. The chain uses TRBV5-6 and TRBJ2-1; maybe TRBD2 (5 bases). CDR1 is SGHDT, CDR2 YYEEEE, per germline. V was shortened by 4 bases and J by 4 bases, with 15 bases between the two germline ends. The CDR3 spans 15 residues. The CDR3: CASSAFRRGYNEQFF. The CDR3 DNA follows: TGTGCCAGCAGCGCCTTTAGACGAGGGTACAATGAGCAGTTCTTC.

At least ten counts were recorded for this clonotype. The chain links TRBV5-6 to TRBJ2-6; D may be TRBD1 (6 bases). The CDR3 loop spans 18 amino acids. CDR1 is SGHDT and CDR2 is YYEEEE in the germline V gene. Between the trimmed V and J ends, which lost 4 bases and 2 bases, there was a span of 19 bases. The CDR3 DNA is TGTGCCAGCAGCCCAGGGGCAGGGTTGAGCCCTGGGGCCAACGTCCTGACTTTC. As protein: CASSPGAGLSPGANVLTF.

Ten or more counts support this clonotype. The gene calls are TRBV13 and TRBJ2-7; the D gene is possibly TRBD1 (6 bases). Germline loops: CDR1 PRHDT, CDR2 FYEKMQ (reference sequence). Trimming took off 3 bases at V and 0 bases at J, with 9 bases between the two ends. The CDR3 has 14 residues. The CDR3 DNA is TGTGCCAGCAGCTTTGGACAGACCTCCTACGAGCAGTACTTC. Amino acid sequence: CASSFGQTSYEQYF.

This clonotype was picked up many times. V gene TRBV5-1 combines with J gene TRBJ1-5, with D unresolved. CDR3 length: 13 residues. V dropped 2 bases and J dropped 2 bases, with 5 bases sitting between them. The V gene's germline CDR1 is SGHRS and CDR2 YFSETQ. CDR3 in DNA: TGCGCCAGCAGCTTAACAGGCAATCAGCCCCAGCATTTT. It translates to CASSLTGNQPQHF.

This clonotype was seen ten or more times. The chain joins TRBV2 to TRBJ1-1, with D hard to call. CDR1 and CDR2 (germline): SNHLY, FYNNEI. The CDR3 has 12 amino acids. Trimming cost V 2 bases and J 5 bases, with 6 bases left between them. The CDR3 coding sequence is TGTGCCAGCAGTGAATACCTAACTGAAGCTTTCTTT. Translating it yields CASSEYLTEAFF.

This clonotype appeared many times. The chain carries TRBV6-2 or TRBV6-3 and TRBJ2-6; D might be TRBD2 (5 bases). This CDR3 has 19 amino acids. With 0 bases removed from V and 3 bases from J, the gap between germline ends came to 18 bases. The V gene's germline CDR1 is MNHEY and CDR2 SVGEGT. CDR3 bases: TGTGCCAGCAGTTACTCGGAGGTAAAGGGAGACTTTGGGGCCAACGTCCTGACTTTC. This codes for CASSYSEVKGDFGANVLTF.

The chain is built from TRBV10-1 and TRBJ2-1; D might be TRBD2 (5 bases). This CDR3 spans 13 amino acids. Trimming left V 2 bases short and J 8 bases short, with 10 bases between. Germline V lookup: CDR1 WNHNN, CDR2 SYGVQD (reference sequence). DNA of the CDR3: TGCGCCAGCAGTGAGACTAGGTCTCATGAGCAGTTCTTC. It specifies CASSETRSHEQFF.

This clonotype was seen more than once but under ten times. The chain employs TRBV7-8 and TRBJ1-5; D call uncertain. CDR1 SGHVS and CDR2 FQNEAQ come from the germline V gene. Trimming pared 4 bases from V and 5 bases from J, leaving 15 bases between. The CDR3 spans 15 residues. The CDR3 nucleotides read TGTGCCAGCAGCTCCTCCTACGGGGTTTATCAGCCCCAGCATTTT. Its protein is CASSSSYGVYQPQHF.

The CDR3 DNA follows: TGTGCCAGCAGCCAGGGGGGGCGCTCGCGTTATTCACCCCTCCACTTT. It codes for CASSQGGRSRYSPLHF. This chain links TRBV3-1 with TRBJ1-6; possible D gene TRBD1, 6 bases. The V and J ends lost 3 bases and 8 bases respectively, with 17 bases between them. The CDR3 length is 16 residues. The germline V gene encodes CDR1 LGHDT and CDR2 YNNKEL (reference sequence).

This clonotype was observed a few times. V is TRBV5-6 and J is TRBJ2-7, with D possibly being TRBD1 (6 bases). Per the germline V gene, CDR1 is SGHDT and CDR2 is YYEEEE. The germline V and J ends were trimmed by 4 bases and 0 bases, with 14 bases remaining between them. CDR3 size: 15 residues. CDR3 loop: CASSETGLTSYEQYF. The CDR3 nucleotides read TGTGCCAGCAGCGAGACAGGTTTGACCTCCTACGAGCAGTACTTC.

A few counts support this clonotype. V gene TRBV6-5 combines with J gene TRBJ2-1; D could derive from TRBD1 or TRBD2 (5 bases each). Trimming removed 8 bases at V and 0 bases at J, with 11 bases between. The CDR3 spans 14 residues. Germline lookup yields CDR1 MNHEY and CDR2 SVGAGI. The CDR3 sequence: CASRGGFSYNEQFF. CDR3 sequence (DNA): TGTGCCAGCCGGGGCGGCTTCTCCTACAATGAGCAGTTCTTC.

Only a few counts were recorded for this clonotype. The chain has TRBV5-1 and TRBJ2-7, with 13 bases identical to TRBD2. Germline CDR1 SGHRS, CDR2 YFSETQ. Trimming took 4 bases from V and 6 from J; bases not matched to a gene: 7. CDR3 size: 15 residues. The CDR3 DNA follows: TGCGCCAGCAGCCCATGGACTAGCGGGGGTGGCGAGCAGTACTTC. It yields the protein CASSPWTSGGGEQYF.

This rearrangement joins TRBV6-1 to TRBJ1-2; the D gene is possibly TRBD1 (6 bases). Trimming took 7 bases from V and 8 from J, leaving 23 bases between them. Per germline, CDR1 MNHNS and CDR2 SASEGT. The CDR3 has 15 amino acids. Here the CDR3 reads CASNLSRGHPNGYTF. The CDR3 coding sequence is TGTGCCAGCAACCTAAGCCGGGGACACCCAAACGGCTACACCTTC.